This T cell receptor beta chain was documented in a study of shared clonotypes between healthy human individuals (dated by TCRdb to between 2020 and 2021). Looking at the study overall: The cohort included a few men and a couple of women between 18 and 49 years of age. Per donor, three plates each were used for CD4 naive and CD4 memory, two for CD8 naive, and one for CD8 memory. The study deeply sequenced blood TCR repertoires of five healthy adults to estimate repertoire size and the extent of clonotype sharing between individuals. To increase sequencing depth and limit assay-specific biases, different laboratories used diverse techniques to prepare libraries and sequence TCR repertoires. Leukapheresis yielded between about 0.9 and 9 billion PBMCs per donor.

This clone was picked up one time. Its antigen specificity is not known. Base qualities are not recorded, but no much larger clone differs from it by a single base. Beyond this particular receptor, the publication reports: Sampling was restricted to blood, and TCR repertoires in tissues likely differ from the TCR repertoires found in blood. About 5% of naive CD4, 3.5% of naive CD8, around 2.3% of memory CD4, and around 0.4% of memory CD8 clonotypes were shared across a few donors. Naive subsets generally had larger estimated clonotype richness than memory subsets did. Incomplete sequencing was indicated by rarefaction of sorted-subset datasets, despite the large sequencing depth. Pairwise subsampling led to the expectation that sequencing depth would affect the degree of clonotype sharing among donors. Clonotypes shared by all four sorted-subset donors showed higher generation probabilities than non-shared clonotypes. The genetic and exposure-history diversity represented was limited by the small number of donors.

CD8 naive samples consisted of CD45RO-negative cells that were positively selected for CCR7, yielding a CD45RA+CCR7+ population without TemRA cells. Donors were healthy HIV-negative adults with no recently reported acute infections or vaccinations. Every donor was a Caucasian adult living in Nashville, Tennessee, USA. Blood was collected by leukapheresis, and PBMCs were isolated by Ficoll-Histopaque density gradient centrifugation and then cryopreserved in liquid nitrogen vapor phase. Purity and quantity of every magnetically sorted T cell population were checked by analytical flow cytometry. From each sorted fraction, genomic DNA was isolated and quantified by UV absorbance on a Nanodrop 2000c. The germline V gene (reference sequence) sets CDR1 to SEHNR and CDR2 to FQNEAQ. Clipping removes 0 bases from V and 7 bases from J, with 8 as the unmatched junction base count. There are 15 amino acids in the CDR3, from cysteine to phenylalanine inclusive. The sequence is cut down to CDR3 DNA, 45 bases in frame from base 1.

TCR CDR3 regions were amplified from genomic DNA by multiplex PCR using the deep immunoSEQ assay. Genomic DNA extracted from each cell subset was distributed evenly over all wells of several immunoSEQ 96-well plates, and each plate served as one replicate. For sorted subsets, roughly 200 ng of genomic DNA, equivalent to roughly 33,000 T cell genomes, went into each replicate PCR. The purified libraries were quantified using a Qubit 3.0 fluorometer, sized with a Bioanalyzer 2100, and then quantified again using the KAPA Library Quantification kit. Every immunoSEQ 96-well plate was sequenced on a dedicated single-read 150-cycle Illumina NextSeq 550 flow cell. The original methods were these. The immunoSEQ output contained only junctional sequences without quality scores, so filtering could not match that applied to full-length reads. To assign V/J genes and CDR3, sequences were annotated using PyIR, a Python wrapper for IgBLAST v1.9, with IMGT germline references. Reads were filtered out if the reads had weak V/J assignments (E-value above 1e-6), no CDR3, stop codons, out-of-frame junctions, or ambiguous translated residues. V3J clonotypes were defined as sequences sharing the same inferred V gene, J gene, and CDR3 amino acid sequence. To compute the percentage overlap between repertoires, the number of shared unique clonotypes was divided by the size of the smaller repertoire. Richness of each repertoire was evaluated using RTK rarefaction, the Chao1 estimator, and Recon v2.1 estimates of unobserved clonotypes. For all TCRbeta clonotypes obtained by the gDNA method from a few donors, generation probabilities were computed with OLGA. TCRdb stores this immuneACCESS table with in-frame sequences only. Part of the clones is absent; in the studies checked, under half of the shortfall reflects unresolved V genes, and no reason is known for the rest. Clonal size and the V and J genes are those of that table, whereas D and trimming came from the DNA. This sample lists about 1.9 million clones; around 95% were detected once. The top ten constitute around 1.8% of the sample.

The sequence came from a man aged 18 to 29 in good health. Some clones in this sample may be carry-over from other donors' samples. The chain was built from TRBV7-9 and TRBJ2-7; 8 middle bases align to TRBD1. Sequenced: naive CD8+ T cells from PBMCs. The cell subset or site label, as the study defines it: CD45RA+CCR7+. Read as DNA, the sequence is TGTGCCAGCAGCTTAGCGCAGGGGGCTTTGGGAGAGCAGTACTTC. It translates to CASSLAQGALGEQYF.